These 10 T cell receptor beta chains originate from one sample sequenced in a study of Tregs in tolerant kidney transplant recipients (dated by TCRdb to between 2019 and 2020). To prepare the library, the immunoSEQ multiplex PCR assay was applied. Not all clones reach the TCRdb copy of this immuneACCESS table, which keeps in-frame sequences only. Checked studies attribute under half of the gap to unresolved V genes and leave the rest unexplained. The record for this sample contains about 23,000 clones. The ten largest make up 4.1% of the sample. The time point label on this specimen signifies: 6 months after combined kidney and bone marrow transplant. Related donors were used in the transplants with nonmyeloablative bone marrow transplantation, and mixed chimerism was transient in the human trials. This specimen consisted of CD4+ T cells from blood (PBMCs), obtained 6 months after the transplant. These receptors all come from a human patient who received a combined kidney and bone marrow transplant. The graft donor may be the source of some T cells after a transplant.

The sequenced CDR3 bases are TGTGCCAGTAGTCGACAGGGGAGAACCTACGAG. It translates to CASSRQGRTYE. The whole CDR3 sequence is CASSRQGRTYEQYF. This sequence joins TRBV19 and TRBJ2-7; 8 positions match TRBD1. With the read ending 3 residues before the CDR3 end, the germline J gene is used to fill in that end. The germline gives CDR1 LNHDA, CDR2 SQIVND (reference sequence). V dropped 5 bases and J dropped 2; count of bases not matched to a gene: 5. This CDR3 is 14 amino acids long. Based on the CDR3 plus reference TRBV19 and TRBJ2-7, the full variable domain is DGGITQSPKYLFRKEGQNVTLSCEQNLNHDAMYWYRQDPGQGLRLIYYSQIVNDFQKGDIAEGYSVSREKKESFPLTVTSAQKNPTAFYLCASSRQGRTYEQYFGPGTRLTVT.

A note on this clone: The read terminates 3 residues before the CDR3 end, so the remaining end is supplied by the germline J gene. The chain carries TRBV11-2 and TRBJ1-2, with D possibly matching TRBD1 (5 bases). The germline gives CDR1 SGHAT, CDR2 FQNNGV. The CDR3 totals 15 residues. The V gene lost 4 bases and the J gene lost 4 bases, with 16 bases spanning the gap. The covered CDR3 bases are TGTGCCAGCAGCTCCAGGGAGCTCTCAAGCTATGGC. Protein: CASSSRELSSYG. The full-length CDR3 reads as CASSSRELSSYGYTF.

Incomplete CDR3 DNA: TGTGCCAGTAGCACTCCTCCCTCAGGATCTTATAGCAATCAGCCC. This encodes CASSTPPSGSYSNQP. The CDR3 as a whole reads CASSTPPSGSYSNQPQHF. The chain employs TRBV19 and TRBJ1-5; unclear D gene. The observed sequence ends 3 residues before the CDR3 terminus, with the missing tail filled in from the germline J gene. This CDR3 contains 18 residues. CDR1 and CDR2 (germline): LNHDA, SQIVND (reference sequence). V dropped 6 bases and J dropped 0 bases, with 21 bases sitting between them.

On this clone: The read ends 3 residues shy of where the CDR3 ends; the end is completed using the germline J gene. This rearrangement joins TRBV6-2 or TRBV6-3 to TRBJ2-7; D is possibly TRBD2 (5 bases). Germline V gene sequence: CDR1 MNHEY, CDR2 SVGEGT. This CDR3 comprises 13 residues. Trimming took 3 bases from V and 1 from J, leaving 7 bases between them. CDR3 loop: CASSYGGSYEQYF. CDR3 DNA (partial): TGTGCCAGCAGTTATGGCGGGTCCTACGAG.

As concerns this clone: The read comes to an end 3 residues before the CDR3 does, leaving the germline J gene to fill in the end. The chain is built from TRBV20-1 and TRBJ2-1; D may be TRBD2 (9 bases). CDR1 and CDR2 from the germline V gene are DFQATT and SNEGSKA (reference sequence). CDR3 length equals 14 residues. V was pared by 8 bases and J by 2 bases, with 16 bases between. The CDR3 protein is CSQGAGGTYNEQFF. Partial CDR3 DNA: TGCAGTCAGGGGGCGGGAGGGACCTACAATGAG.

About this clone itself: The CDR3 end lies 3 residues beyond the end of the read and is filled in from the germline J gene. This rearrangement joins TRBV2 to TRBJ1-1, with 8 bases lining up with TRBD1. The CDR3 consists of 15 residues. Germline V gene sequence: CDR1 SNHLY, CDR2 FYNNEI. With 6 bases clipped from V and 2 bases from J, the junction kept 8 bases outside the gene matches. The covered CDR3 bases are TGTGCCAGCAGCGGACAGGGATCCACCAACACTGAA. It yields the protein CASSGQGSTNTE. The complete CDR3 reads CASSGQGSTNTEAFF.

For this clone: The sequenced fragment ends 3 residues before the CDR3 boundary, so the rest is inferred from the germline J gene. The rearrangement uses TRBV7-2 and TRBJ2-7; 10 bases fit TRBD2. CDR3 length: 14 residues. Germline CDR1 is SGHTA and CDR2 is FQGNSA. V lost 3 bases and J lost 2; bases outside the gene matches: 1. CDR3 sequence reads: CASSFTSGAYEQYF. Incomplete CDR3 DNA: TGTGCCAGCAGCTTTACTAGCGGGGCCTACGAG.

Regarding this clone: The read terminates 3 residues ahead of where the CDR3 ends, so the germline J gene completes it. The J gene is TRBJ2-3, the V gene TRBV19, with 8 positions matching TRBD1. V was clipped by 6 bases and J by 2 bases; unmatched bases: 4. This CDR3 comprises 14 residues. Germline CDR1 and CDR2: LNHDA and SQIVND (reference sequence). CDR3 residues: CASSLTGATDTQYF. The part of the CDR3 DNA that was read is TGTGCCAGTAGCCTGACAGGGGCCACAGATACG.

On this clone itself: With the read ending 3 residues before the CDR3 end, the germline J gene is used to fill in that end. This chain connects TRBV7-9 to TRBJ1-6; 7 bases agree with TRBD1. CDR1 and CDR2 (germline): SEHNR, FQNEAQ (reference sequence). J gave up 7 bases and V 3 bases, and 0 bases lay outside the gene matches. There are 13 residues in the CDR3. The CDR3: CASSLGQNSPLHF. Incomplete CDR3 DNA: TGTGCCAGCAGCTTGGGACAGAATTCACCC.

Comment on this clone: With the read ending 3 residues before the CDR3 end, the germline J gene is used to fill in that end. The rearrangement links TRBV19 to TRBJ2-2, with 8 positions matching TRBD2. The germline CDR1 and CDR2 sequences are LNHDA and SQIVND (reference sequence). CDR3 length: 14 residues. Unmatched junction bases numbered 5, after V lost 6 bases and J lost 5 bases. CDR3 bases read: TGTGCCAGTAGGGTGATAGCGGGAACCGGGGAG. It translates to CASRVIAGTGE. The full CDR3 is CASRVIAGTGELFF.